This entry describes one T cell receptor beta chain. The data were taken from a study of blood T cell repertoires in COVID-19. About the study: The analysed material was cDNA or gDNA that came from T cells, B-cell-depleted T cells, or PBMCs.

Authors' analysis steps: Nucleated cell counts were estimated from reference gene primer amplification. Only in-frame clones appear in the TCRdb table, and some are missing; sequencing was by immunoSEQ multiplex PCR. The V and J calls and clone size come from that table; D and trimming were worked out from the DNA. Among about 45,000 clones listed, about 88% were seen once. Trimming left V 6 bases short and J 5 bases short, with 13 bases between. CDR3 length equals 14 residues. The germline gives CDR1 SGHTA, CDR2 FQGNSA. The TCR comes from a human donor in a cohort sampled during active COVID-19. The source material was peripheral blood. This rearrangement joins TRBV7-2 to TRBJ2-2; TRBD1 might be the D (6 bases). The CDR3 DNA is TGTGCCAGCAGGCCGGGACACTTTACCGGGGAGCTGTTTTTT. Translated: CASRPGHFTGELFF.